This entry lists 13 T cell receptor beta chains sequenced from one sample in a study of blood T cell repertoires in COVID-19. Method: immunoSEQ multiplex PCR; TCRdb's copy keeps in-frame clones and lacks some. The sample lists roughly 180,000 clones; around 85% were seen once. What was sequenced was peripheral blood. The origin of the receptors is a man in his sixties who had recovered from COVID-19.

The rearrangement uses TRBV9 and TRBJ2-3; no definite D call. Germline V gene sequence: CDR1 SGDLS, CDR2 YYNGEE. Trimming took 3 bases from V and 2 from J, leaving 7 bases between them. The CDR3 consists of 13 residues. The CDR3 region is CASSEQFTDTQYF. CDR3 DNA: TGTGCCAGCAGCGAACAGTTCACAGATACGCAGTATTTT.

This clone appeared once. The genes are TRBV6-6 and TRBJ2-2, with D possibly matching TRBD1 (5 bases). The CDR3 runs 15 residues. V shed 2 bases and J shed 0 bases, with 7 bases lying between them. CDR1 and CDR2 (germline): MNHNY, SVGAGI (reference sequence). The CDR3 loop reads CASSYRGTNTGELFF. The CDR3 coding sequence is TGTGCCAGCAGTTACAGGGGAACGAACACCGGGGAGCTGTTTTTT.

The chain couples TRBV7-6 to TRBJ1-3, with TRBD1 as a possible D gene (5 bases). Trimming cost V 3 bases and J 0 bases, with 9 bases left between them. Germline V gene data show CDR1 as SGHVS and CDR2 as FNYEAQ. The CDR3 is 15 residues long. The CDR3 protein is CASSFAQGSGNTIYF. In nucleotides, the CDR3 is TGTGCCAGCAGCTTTGCCCAGGGCTCTGGAAACACCATATATTTT.

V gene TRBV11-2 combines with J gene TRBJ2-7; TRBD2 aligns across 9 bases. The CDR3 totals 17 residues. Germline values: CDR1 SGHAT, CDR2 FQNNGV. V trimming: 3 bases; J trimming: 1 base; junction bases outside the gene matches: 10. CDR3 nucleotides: TGTGCCAGCAGCTTTCTTCCGGGACTAGCAGCTTCCTACGAGCAGTACTTC. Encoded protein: CASSFLPGLAASYEQYF.

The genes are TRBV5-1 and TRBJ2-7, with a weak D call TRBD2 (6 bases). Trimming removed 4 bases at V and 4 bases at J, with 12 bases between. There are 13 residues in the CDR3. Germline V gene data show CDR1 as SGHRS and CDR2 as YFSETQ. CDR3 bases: TGCGCCAGCAGCCCTCTGGCGGGGTACGAGCAGTACTTC. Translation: CASSPLAGYEQYF.

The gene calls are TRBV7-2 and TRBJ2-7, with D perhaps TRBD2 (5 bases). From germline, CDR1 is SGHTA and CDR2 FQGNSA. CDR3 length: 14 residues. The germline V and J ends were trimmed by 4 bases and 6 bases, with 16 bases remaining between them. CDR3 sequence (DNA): TGTGCCAGCAGCTGGCGGGCCGCGGACTCCGAGCAGTACTTC. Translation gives CASSWRAADSEQYF.

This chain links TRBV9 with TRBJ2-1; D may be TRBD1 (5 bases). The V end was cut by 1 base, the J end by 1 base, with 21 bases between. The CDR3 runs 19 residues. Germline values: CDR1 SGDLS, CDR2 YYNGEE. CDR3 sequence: CASSVSTDGWTPSYNEQFF. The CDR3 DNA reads TGTGCCAGCAGCGTATCAACGGATGGGTGGACACCTTCCTACAATGAGCAGTTCTTC.

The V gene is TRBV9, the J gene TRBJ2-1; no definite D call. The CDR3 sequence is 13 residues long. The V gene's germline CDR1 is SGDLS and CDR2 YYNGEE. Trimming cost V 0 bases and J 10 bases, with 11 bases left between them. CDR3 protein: CASSVDLAGEQFF. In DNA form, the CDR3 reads TGTGCCAGCAGCGTAGATCTGGCAGGAGAGCAGTTCTTC.

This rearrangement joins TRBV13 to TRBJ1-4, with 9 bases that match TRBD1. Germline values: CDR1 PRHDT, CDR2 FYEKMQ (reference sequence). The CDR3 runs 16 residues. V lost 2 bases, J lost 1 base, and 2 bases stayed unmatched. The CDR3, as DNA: TGTGCCAGCAGCTTAAGGACAGGGGAAACTAATGAAAAACTGTTTTTT. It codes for CASSLRTGETNEKLFF. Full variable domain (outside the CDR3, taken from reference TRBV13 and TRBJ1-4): AAGVIQSPRHLIKEKRETATLKCYPIPRHDTVYWYQQGPGQDPQFLISFYEKMQSDKGSIPDRFSAQQFSDYHSELNMSSLELGDSALYFCASSLRTGETNEKLFFGSGTQLSVL.

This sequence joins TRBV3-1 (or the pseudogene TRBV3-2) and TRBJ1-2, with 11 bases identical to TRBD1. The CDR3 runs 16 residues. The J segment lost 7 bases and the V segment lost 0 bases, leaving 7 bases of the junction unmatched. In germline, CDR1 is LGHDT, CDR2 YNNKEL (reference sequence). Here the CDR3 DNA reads TGTGCCAGCAGCCAAGACGGGACCGGGACAGGGGGTGGCTACACCTTC. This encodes CASSQDGTGTGGGYTF.

This CDR3 is CASRNFLAGNTGELFF. The CDR3, as DNA: TGTGCCAGCCGAAATTTCTTAGCGGGAAACACCGGGGAGCTGTTTTTT. V gene TRBV2 combines with J gene TRBJ2-2; 8 bases line up with TRBD2. V was clipped by 8 bases and J by 2 bases; unmatched bases: 10. Germline V gives CDR1 SNHLY, CDR2 FYNNEI. CDR3 length: 16 amino acids.

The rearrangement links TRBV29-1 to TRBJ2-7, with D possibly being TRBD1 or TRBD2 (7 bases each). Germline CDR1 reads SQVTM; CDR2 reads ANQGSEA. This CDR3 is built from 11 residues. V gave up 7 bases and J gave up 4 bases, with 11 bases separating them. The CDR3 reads CSGGGQYEQYF. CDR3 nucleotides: TGCAGCGGGGGGGGACAGTACGAGCAGTACTTC.

The CDR3 is CASSQNSGGGTDTQYF. The CDR3 DNA is TGTGCCAGCAGTCAAAATAGCGGGGGTGGAACAGATACGCAGTATTTT. V and J are TRBV2 and TRBJ2-3, with TRBD2 matching over 9 bases. Germline loops: CDR1 SNHLY, CDR2 FYNNEI. The V segment lost 5 bases and the J segment 3 bases; nucleotides outside the gene matches: 9. This CDR3 has 16 amino acids.